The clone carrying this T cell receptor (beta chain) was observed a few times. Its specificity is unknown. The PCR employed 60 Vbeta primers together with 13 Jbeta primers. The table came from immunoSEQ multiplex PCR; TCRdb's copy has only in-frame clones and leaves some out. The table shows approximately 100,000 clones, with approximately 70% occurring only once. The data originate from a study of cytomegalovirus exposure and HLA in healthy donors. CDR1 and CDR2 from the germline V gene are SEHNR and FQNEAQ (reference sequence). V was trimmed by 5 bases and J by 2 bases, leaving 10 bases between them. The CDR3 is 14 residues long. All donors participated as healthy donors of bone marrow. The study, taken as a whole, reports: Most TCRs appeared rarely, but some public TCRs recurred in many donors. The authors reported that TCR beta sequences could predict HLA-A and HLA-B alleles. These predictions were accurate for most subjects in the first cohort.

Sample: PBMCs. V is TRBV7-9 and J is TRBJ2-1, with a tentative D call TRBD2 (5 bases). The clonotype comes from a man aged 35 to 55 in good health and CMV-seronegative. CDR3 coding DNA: TGTGCCAGCAGCCATCGGGAAGCCTACAATGAGCAGTTCTTC. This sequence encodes CASSHREAYNEQFF.